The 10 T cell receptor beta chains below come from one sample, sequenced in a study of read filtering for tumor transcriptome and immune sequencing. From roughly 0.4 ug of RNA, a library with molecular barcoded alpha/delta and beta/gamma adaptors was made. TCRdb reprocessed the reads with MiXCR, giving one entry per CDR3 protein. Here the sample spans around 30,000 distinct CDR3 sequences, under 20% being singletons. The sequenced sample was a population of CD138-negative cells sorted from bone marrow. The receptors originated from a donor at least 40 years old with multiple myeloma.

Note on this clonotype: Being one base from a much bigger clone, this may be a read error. The CDR3 sequence is CSARDRAQDGYTF. CDR3 sequence (DNA): TGCAGTGCACGGGACAGGGCGCAGGATGGCTACACCTTC. This chain joins TRBV20-1 and TRBJ1-2, with TRBD1 identical over 9 bases. CDR3 length: 13 residues. CDR1 DFQATT and CDR2 SNEGSKA come from the germline V gene (reference sequence). V lost 6 bases and J lost 6; bases outside the gene matches: 8.

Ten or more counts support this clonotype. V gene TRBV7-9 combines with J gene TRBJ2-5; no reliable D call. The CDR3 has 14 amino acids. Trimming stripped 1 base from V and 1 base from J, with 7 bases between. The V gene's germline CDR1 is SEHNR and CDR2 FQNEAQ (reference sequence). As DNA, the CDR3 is TGTGCCAGCAGCTTAGGTACGGCCCAAGAGACCCAGTACTTC. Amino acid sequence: CASSLGTAQETQYF.

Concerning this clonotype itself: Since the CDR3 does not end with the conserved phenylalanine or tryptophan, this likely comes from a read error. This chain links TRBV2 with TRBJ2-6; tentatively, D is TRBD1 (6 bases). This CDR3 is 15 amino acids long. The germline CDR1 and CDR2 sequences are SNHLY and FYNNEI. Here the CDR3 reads CAGSQQGYGANVLTS. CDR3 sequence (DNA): TGTGCCGGCAGTCAACAGGGTTATGGGGCCAACGTCCTGACTTCC.

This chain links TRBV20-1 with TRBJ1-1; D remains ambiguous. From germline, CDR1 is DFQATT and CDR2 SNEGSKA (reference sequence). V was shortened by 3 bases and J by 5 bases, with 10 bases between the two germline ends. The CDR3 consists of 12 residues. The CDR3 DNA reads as TGCAGTGCTAGGCTGGGGTTTACTGAAGCTTTCTTT. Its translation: CSARLGFTEAFF.

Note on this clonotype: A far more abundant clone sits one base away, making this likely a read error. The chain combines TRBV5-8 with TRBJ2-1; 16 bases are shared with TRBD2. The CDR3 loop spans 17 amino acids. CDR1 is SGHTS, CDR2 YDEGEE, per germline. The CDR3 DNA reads TGTGCCAGCAGCTTATTTGGGACTAGCGGGAGGGCCTATGAGCAGTCCTTC. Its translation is CASSLFGTSGRAYEQSF.

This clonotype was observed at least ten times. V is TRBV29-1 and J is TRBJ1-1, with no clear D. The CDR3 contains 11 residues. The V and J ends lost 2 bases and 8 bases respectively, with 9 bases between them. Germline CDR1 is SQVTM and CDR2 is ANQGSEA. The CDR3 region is CSVERAEEAFF. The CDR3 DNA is TGCAGCGTTGAAAGGGCGGAGGAAGCTTTCTTT.

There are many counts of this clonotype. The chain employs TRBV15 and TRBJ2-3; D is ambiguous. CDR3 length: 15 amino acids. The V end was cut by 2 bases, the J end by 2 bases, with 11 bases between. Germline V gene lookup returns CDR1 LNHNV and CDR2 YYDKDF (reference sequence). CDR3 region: CATSRPPPTTDTQYF. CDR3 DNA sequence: TGTGCCACCAGCAGACCCCCTCCCACCACAGATACGCAGTATTTT.

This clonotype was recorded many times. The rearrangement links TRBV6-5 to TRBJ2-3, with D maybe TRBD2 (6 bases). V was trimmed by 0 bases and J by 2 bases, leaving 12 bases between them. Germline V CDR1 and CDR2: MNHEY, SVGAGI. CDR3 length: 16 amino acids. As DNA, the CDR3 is TGTGCCAGCAGTTACTCTGTACTAGCAAACACAGATACGCAGTATTTT. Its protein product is CASSYSVLANTDTQYF.

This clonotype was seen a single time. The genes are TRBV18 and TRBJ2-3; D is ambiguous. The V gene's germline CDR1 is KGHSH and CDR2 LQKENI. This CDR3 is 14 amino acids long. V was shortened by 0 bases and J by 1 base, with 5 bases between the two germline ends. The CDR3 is CASSPPDGTDTQYF. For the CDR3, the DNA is TGTGCCAGCTCACCACCGGACGGCACAGATACGCAGTATTTT.

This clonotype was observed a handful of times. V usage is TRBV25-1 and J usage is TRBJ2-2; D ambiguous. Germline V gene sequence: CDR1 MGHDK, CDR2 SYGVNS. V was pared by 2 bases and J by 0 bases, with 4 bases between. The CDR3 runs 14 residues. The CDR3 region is CASSERPNTGELFF. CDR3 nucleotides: TGTGCCAGCAGTGAACGCCCGAACACCGGGGAGCTGTTTTTT.